The next 18 T cell receptor beta chains were all read from a single sample in a study of PD-1 blockade in classical Hodgkin lymphoma. Every patient relapsed after autologous stem cell transplantation, and brentuximab vedotin exposure varied. Generated by immunoSEQ multiplex PCR, the TCRdb table keeps only in-frame clones and is missing some. The sample holds approximately 60,000 clones, more than 90% seen once. Source: peripheral blood mononuclear cells (PBMCs), taken at baseline. The source is a human donor with classical Hodgkin lymphoma.

The CDR3 protein is CASSWSGPYNEQFF. CDR3 nucleotide sequence: TGCGCCAGCAGCTGGAGCGGCCCCTACAATGAGCAGTTCTTC. The J gene is TRBJ2-1, the V gene TRBV5-1; D possibly corresponds to TRBD2 (5 bases). Trimming stripped 3 bases from V and 2 bases from J, with 9 bases between. This CDR3 has 14 residues. Germline CDR1 and CDR2: SGHRS and YFSETQ.

The chain uses TRBV7-2 and TRBJ1-6; the D gene is possibly TRBD1 (5 bases). Trimming pared 0 bases from V and 9 bases from J, leaving 9 bases between. Germline V CDR1 and CDR2: SGHTA, FQGNSA. CDR3 length: 14 residues. CDR3 amino acids: CASSLAGESSPLHF. CDR3 bases: TGTGCCAGCAGCTTAGCAGGGGAGAGTTCACCCCTCCACTTT.

The genes are TRBV7-8 and TRBJ2-2; 11 bases are a match to TRBD2. Germline assignment: CDR1 SGHVS and CDR2 FQNEAQ. J gave up 0 bases and V 5 bases, and 11 bases lay outside the gene matches. There are 19 residues in the CDR3. CDR3 nucleotides: TGTGCCAGCAGCGATCGGCGGGCTAGCGGGGGGCCGAACACCGGGGAGCTGTTTTTT. This codes for CASSDRRASGGPNTGELFF.

This clone was seen a single time. J is TRBJ1-1 and V is TRBV20-1, with 7 positions matching TRBD1. The trim removed 3 bases at V and 8 bases at J, leaving 3 bases unmatched. CDR1 and CDR2 from the germline V gene are DFQATT and SNEGSKA (reference sequence). This CDR3 has 11 amino acids. The CDR3 here is CSARTGMEAFF. The CDR3 DNA reads as TGCAGTGCTAGGACAGGGATGGAAGCTTTCTTT.

The chain has TRBV7-8 and TRBJ2-3, with 11 bases fitting TRBD2. CDR1 is SGHVS and CDR2 is FQNEAQ in the germline V gene. The ends lost 1 base at V and 1 base at J; junction bases unmatched: 13. The CDR3 totals 20 residues. Here the CDR3 DNA reads TGTGCCAGCAGCTTAGTCGCCTATGGGGCGGGACTAGCGGGCACAGATACGCAGTATTTT. Translating gives CASSLVAYGAGLAGTDTQYF.

This CDR3 is CASSSLSTGGVTDTQYF. The CDR3, as DNA: TGCGCCAGCAGCTCCCTTTCGACAGGGGGGGTCACAGATACGCAGTATTTT. The chain joins TRBV5-1 to TRBJ2-3, with 9 bases lining up with TRBD1. Germline CDR1 is SGHRS and CDR2 is YFSETQ. The J segment lost 2 bases and the V segment lost 3 bases, leaving 10 bases of the junction unmatched. The CDR3 is 17 amino acids. Filled out from reference TRBV5-1 and TRBJ2-3, the complete variable domain reads KAGVTQTPRYLIKTRGQQVTLSCSPISGHRSVSWYQQTPGQGLQFLFEYFSETQRNKGNFPGRFSGRQFSNSRSEMNVSTLELGDSALYLCASSSLSTGGVTDTQYFGPGTRLTVL.

The CDR3 loop reads CASSSGRRLSGANVLTF. The CDR3 DNA follows: TGTGCCAGCAGCTCGGGACGGCGGCTATCTGGGGCCAACGTCCTGACTTTC. This chain joins TRBV14 and TRBJ2-6; D possibly uses TRBD1 or TRBD2 (5 bases each). Germline V CDR1 and CDR2: SGHDN, FVKESK. There are 17 residues in the CDR3. Trimming removed 5 bases at V and 1 base at J, with 15 bases between.

The chain carries TRBV4-1 and TRBJ1-6; D may be TRBD1 (5 bases). There are 16 residues in the CDR3. Looked up from germline, CDR1 is MGHRA and CDR2 is YSYEKL. The V end was cut by 6 bases, the J end by 6 bases, with 18 bases between. The CDR3 protein is CASRTNKGPLNSPLHF. CDR3 bases: TGCGCCAGCAGGACTAATAAGGGGCCGCTTAATTCACCCCTCCACTTT.

J is TRBJ2-5 and V is TRBV6-5; D gene unclear. The last part of the DNA fits TRBJ2-7 better; the J call may be wrong. The CDR3 length is 13 residues. Germline CDR1 reads MNHEY; CDR2 reads SVGAGI. This CDR3 is CASSYKATYEQYF. CDR3 DNA sequence: TGTGCCAGCAGTTACAAGGCTACCTACGAGCAGTACTTC.

The CDR3 region is CASSRVGEALSGANVLTF. CDR3 sequence (DNA): TGTGCCAGCAGCCGAGTAGGGGAAGCCCTCTCTGGGGCCAACGTCCTGACTTTC. The chain joins TRBV4-2 to TRBJ2-6; perhaps TRBD1 as D (5 bases). CDR1 is LGHNA and CDR2 is YNFKEQ in the germline V gene. Deletions cut 4 bases from V and 0 bases from J, with 16 bases between. This CDR3 is 18 amino acids long.

This clone was counted only a few times. The rearrangement links TRBV7-9 to TRBJ1-5; TRBD1 aligns across 7 bases. CDR3 size: 13 residues. Germline V gives CDR1 SEHNR, CDR2 FQNEAQ (reference sequence). V trimming: 5 bases; J trimming: 6 bases; junction bases outside the gene matches: 4. CDR3 DNA sequence: TGTGCCAGCAGCCGACAGGGAGGTCAGCCCCAGCATTTT. The encoded protein is CASSRQGGQPQHF.

The rearrangement joins TRBV2 to TRBJ2-1; 10 nucleotides align to TRBD2. Looked up from germline, CDR1 is SNHLY and CDR2 is FYNNEI. This CDR3 is 15 amino acids long. J was trimmed by 6 bases and V by 5 bases; bases with no gene match: 7. CDR3 DNA sequence: TGTGCCAGCAGTTCTGGGCTAGCGGGGGTCAATGAGCAGTTCTTC. As protein: CASSSGLAGVNEQFF.

This clone was seen more than once but under ten times. The chain has TRBV5-6 and TRBJ1-5; D may be TRBD1 (6 bases). This CDR3 has 14 residues. Trimming removed 0 bases from V and 5 bases from J, with 9 bases in between. Germline CDR1 and CDR2: SGHDT and YYEEEE. CDR3 DNA: TGTGCCAGCAGCTTGGACAGGGACCATCAGCCCCAGCATTTT. Protein: CASSLDRDHQPQHF.

The genes are TRBV11-2 and TRBJ2-1; a possible D gene is TRBD1 (6 bases). Looked up from germline, CDR1 is SGHAT and CDR2 is FQNNGV. This CDR3 has 15 residues. Trimming shortened V by 3 bases and J by 1 base, and 10 bases separated the two germline ends. As DNA, the CDR3 is TGTGCCAGCAGCTTGATACAGGGATCCTACAATGAGCAGTTCTTC. Its translation is CASSLIQGSYNEQFF.

The CDR3 reads CASSRRLAPYEQYF. CDR3 bases: TGTGCCAGCAGTCGTAGACTAGCGCCCTACGAGCAGTACTTC. This chain connects TRBV7-8 to TRBJ2-7; TRBD2 aligns across 8 bases. CDR1 is SGHVS, CDR2 FQNEAQ, per germline. This CDR3 has 14 amino acids. V lost 6 bases and J lost 2; bases outside the gene matches: 6.

This clone was counted between two and nine times. The V and J genes are TRBV7-9 and TRBJ1-1, with D tentatively TRBD1 (5 bases). The CDR3 is 13 residues long. Germline CDR1 SEHNR, CDR2 FQNEAQ (reference sequence). V was shortened by 6 bases and J by 3 bases, with 11 bases between the two germline ends. CDR3 sequence reads: CASRTRGDTEAFF. The DNA for the CDR3 is TGTGCCAGCAGGACCCGGGGGGACACTGAAGCTTTCTTT.

This clone came up once. The V call is TRBV2, the J call TRBJ2-1; 8 positions agree with TRBD2. J lost 7 bases, V lost 6 bases, and 11 bases had no gene match. Germline loops: CDR1 SNHLY, CDR2 FYNNEI. This CDR3 spans 15 amino acids. The CDR3 nucleotides read TGTGCCAGCAGAGAACAGACTAGCGTAGCTAATGAGCAGTTCTTC. It is translated as CASREQTSVANEQFF.

This rearrangement joins TRBV11-2 to TRBJ1-2; tentatively, D is TRBD1 (5 bases). This CDR3 comprises 13 residues. Germline-derived CDR1 and CDR2 are SGHAT and FQNNGV. V dropped 5 bases and J dropped 5 bases, with 12 bases sitting between them. CDR3 coding DNA: TGTGCCAGCAGCACCCCGGGGCAGTATGGCTACACCTTC. Translation: CASSTPGQYGYTF.